This T cell receptor beta chain was sequenced in a study of metastatic and nonmetastatic thyroid tumors. This CDR3 is built from 13 residues. V dropped 1 base and J dropped 16 bases, with 18 bases sitting between them. Germline CDR1 SGDLS, CDR2 YYNGEE. TCRdb re-called the PCR reads through MiXCR. The data show about 40,000 clones, with about an eighth seen just once and under 30% held by the top ten. Until they underwent thyroid surgery, no patient had received any treatment. V usage is TRBV9 and J usage is TRBJ2-1, with D perhaps matching TRBD1 (6 bases). The specimen sequenced was blood. The clonotype originates from a female donor with papillary thyroid cancer or a benign thyroid nodule (not recorded which). Some clones in this sample may be carry-over from other donors' samples. The chain's CDR3 is CASSVLSGHGIFF. The DNA for the CDR3 is TGTGCCAGCAGCGTACTCTCGGGACATGGTATATTCTTC.